This T cell receptor beta chain was identified during a study of T cell responses to AZD1222 COVID-19 vaccine. General observations from the study: Regions left unmutated in variants are reportedly the target of nearly half of spike-specific TCRs. At baseline, seropositivity was found in only a handful of AZD1222 recipients.

Concerning this clone itself: Its antigen remains unknown.

Profiling relied on immunoSEQ multiplex PCR, and the TCRdb table lists in-frame clones only, not all of them. The sample lists about 150,000 clones, roughly 90% occurring once. Second doses at about 4 or about 12 weeks were pooled. CDR3 length equals 11 residues. CDR1 and CDR2 (germline): MNHEY, SVGAGI. The V gene lost 3 bases and the J gene lost 12 bases, with 9 bases spanning the gap. V gene TRBV6-5 combines with J gene TRBJ2-1; possibly TRBD2 for D (6 bases). This TCR came from an adult who received the AZD1222 COVID-19 vaccine. The sample here was peripheral blood, taken 28 days after the second AZD1222 dose. The CDR3 is CASSYGRGQFF. CDR3 coding DNA: TGTGCCAGCAGTTATGGGCGGGGGCAGTTCTTC.